This T cell receptor (beta chain) derives from a study of control samples from healthy donors and cancer patients. Using immunoSEQ multiplex PCR, the repertoire was profiled, and TCRdb retains in-frame clones only, with some absent. The sample holds 94,000 or so clones, around 85% seen once. Trimming took off 4 bases at V and 0 bases at J, with 13 bases between the two ends. In germline, CDR1 is GTSNPN, CDR2 SVGIG (reference sequence). CDR3 length equals 16 residues. The source of this sequence is an older man with lung cancer. V and J are TRBV30 and TRBJ2-6, with TRBD2 as a possible D gene (6 bases). What was sequenced was PBMCs. CDR3 loop: CAWKVFGGSGANVLTF. In DNA, the CDR3 is TGTGCCTGGAAGGTTTTCGGGGGCTCTGGGGCCAACGTCCTGACTTTC.